The 26 T cell receptor beta chains below all came from one sample that was sequenced in a study of blood T cell repertoires in COVID-19. Measured with immunoSEQ multiplex PCR; TCRdb has only the in-frame clones, and not every one. The profile shows fewer than 70,000 clones, about 87% of them singletons. The sample consisted of peripheral blood. The receptors originated from a human donor in a cohort sampled during active COVID-19.

The J gene is TRBJ2-7, the V gene TRBV7-9; TRBD1 is a possible D gene (5 bases). CDR1 and CDR2 (germline): SEHNR, FQNEAQ (reference sequence). V was clipped by 1 base and J by 2 bases, with 12 bases between them. CDR3 size: 15 residues. The CDR3 here is CASSLVKAGTYEQYF. The CDR3 DNA reads as TGTGCCAGCAGCTTAGTTAAGGCAGGGACCTACGAGCAGTACTTC.

The chain links TRBV5-1 to TRBJ1-6; 7 bases line up with TRBD1. There are 13 residues in the CDR3. With 4 bases clipped from V and 11 bases from J, the junction kept 6 bases outside the gene matches. Germline-derived CDR1 and CDR2 are SGHRS and YFSETQ. CDR3 nucleotide sequence: TGCGCCAGCAGCCCGACAGGGCAGCCACCCCTCCACTTT. Its protein is CASSPTGQPPLHF.

This clone was counted between two and nine times. The rearrangement links TRBV5-1 to TRBJ2-7; tentatively, D is TRBD2 (5 bases). Deletions cut 4 bases from V and 1 base from J, with 12 bases between. Germline CDR1 is SGHRS and CDR2 is YFSETQ. This CDR3 has 14 amino acids. The CDR3 is CASSRGSGSYEQYF. CDR3 in DNA: TGCGCCAGCAGCCGAGGGTCCGGATCCTACGAGCAGTACTTC.

The V gene is TRBV6-4, the J gene TRBJ2-1; D is possibly TRBD2 (7 bases). The V gene's germline CDR1 is MRHNA and CDR2 SNTAGT. The CDR3 covers 13 residues. Trimming shortened V by 0 bases and J by 8 bases, and 8 bases separated the two germline ends. Here the CDR3 reads CASSDSGGHEQFF. The DNA of the CDR3 is TGTGCCAGCAGTGACTCGGGGGGGCATGAGCAGTTCTTC.

CDR3 loop: CACGGGANYGYTF. The CDR3 DNA is TGTGCCTGTGGAGGGGGGGCCAACTATGGCTACACCTTC. The chain joins TRBV7-2 to TRBJ1-2; D may be TRBD1 (6 bases). V lost 11 bases, J lost 2 bases, and 15 bases lay in between. Germline loops: CDR1 SGHTA, CDR2 FQGNSA. The CDR3 consists of 13 residues.

This chain uses TRBV5-1 with TRBJ2-1; possible D gene TRBD1, 6 bases. The CDR3 loop spans 15 amino acids. The V end lost 4 bases, the J end lost 6 bases, and 17 bases lay between the germline ends. CDR1 is SGHRS, CDR2 YFSETQ, per germline. CDR3 protein: CASSPQTGLRNEQFF. CDR3 bases: TGCGCCAGCAGCCCGCAGACAGGCCTCCGCAATGAGCAGTTCTTC.

This clone was detected once. This sequence joins TRBV2 and TRBJ2-7; the match to TRBD2 covers 12 bases. Per germline, CDR1 SNHLY and CDR2 FYNNEI. V shed 6 bases and J 2 bases; nucleotides not matched to a gene: 2. The CDR3 consists of 14 residues. CDR3 residues: CASSGLAGTYEQYF. The DNA of the CDR3 is TGTGCCAGCAGCGGACTAGCGGGAACCTACGAGCAGTACTTC.

V is TRBV28 and J is TRBJ1-2, with D unclear. This CDR3 spans 15 amino acids. Germline V CDR1 and CDR2: MDHEN, SYDVKM. The ends were cut back, 2 bases at V and 4 bases at J, with 14 bases in the middle. The CDR3 coding sequence is TGTGCCAGCAGTTTACCGACCCCGGGAGGCTATGGCTACACCTTC. This gives the protein CASSLPTPGGYGYTF.

This clone has a single count. The chain uses TRBV6-4 and TRBJ2-3; tentative D call: TRBD2 (5 bases). V was cut by 8 bases and J by 1 base, with 10 bases left in between. The CDR3 runs 13 residues. From germline, CDR1 is MRHNA and CDR2 SNTAGT. The CDR3 DNA reads TGTGCCAGCGGTCGGACTGGCACAGATACGCAGTATTTT. It yields the protein CASGRTGTDTQYF.

The rearrangement joins TRBV30 to TRBJ1-1; D remains unclear. V lost 0 bases and J lost 5, with 7 bases in between. The germline gives CDR1 GTSNPN, CDR2 SVGIG (reference sequence). This CDR3 region has 12 residues. The CDR3 is CAWSVLGTEAFF. In DNA form, the CDR3 reads TGTGCCTGGAGTGTACTCGGGACTGAAGCTTTCTTT. The full variable domain, completed using reference TRBV30 and TRBJ1-1, is SQTIHQWPATLVQPVGSPLSLECTVEGTSNPNLYWYRQAAGRGLQLLFYSVGIGQISSEVPQNLSASRPQDRQFILSSKKLLLSDSGFYLCAWSVLGTEAFFGQGTRLTVV.

V and J are TRBV6-5 and TRBJ1-2; D gene uncertain. The CDR3 sequence is 14 residues long. V was shortened by 0 bases and J by 5 bases, with 10 bases between the two germline ends. Germline CDR1 MNHEY, CDR2 SVGAGI. CDR3 sequence reads: CASSYSAAVYGYTF. CDR3 bases: TGTGCCAGCAGTTACTCGGCGGCCGTGTATGGCTACACCTTC.

This chain links TRBV12-3 or TRBV12-4 with TRBJ2-2; D perhaps matches TRBD2 (5 bases). The V end was cut by 8 bases, the J end by 3 bases, with 7 bases between. The CDR3 consists of 12 residues. In DNA form, the CDR3 reads TGTGCCAGCGGGAGAGACACCGGGGAGCTGTTTTTT. Protein sequence: CASGRDTGELFF.

This chain uses TRBV4-1 with TRBJ2-5; no firm D call. Looked up from germline, CDR1 is MGHRA and CDR2 is YSYEKL. This CDR3 has 14 amino acids. The ends were cut back, 1 base at V and 4 bases at J, with 10 bases in the middle. The CDR3 DNA is TGCGCCAGCAGCCAAGGAGGCCGAACAGAGACCCAGTACTTC. This sequence encodes CASSQGGRTETQYF.

This chain joins TRBV7-9 and TRBJ2-2, with 10 bases fitting TRBD1. After removal of 10 bases from V and 1 base from J, the junction contained 6 bases not matched to a gene. The CDR3 contains 15 residues. Germline-derived CDR1 and CDR2 are SEHNR and FQNEAQ (reference sequence). CDR3 residues: CATLGQGMNTGELFF. The CDR3 DNA sequence: TGTGCCACCCTGGGACAGGGGATGAACACCGGGGAGCTGTTTTTT.

The V call is TRBV5-1, the J call TRBJ2-3, with D unresolved. The V gene lost 2 bases and the J gene lost 3 bases, with 13 bases spanning the gap. This CDR3 spans 15 amino acids. The germline V gene has CDR1 SGHRS and CDR2 YFSETQ. The CDR3 loop reads CASSFREFSTDTQYF. Here the CDR3 DNA reads TGCGCCAGCAGCTTCCGAGAATTTTCGACAGATACGCAGTATTTT.

The chain combines TRBV5-4 with TRBJ2-7, with D possibly matching TRBD2 (5 bases). V was shortened by 5 bases and J by 7 bases, with 16 bases between the two germline ends. The CDR3 covers 13 residues. Germline assignment: CDR1 SGHNT and CDR2 YYREEE (reference sequence). CDR3 nucleotide sequence: TGTGCCAGCAGTCACTCAGCGGATTATGAGCAGTACTTC. It codes for CASSHSADYEQYF.

This clone was picked up one time. V gene TRBV28 combines with J gene TRBJ1-1, with D perhaps matching TRBD1 (6 bases). The CDR3 has 12 residues. The germline V gene has CDR1 MDHEN and CDR2 SYDVKM. Trimming cost V 6 bases and J 11 bases, with 16 bases left between them. CDR3 DNA: TGTGCCAGCAGACAAACGGGGGGGGCCGCTTTCTTT. This codes for CASRQTGGAAFF.

The CDR3 is CASNKMTGVTQPQHF. Written as DNA, the CDR3 is TGTGCCAGCAACAAGATGACGGGAGTAACTCAGCCCCAGCATTTT. The genes are TRBV5-6 and TRBJ1-5; D is unclear. Germline V gene data show CDR1 as SGHDT and CDR2 as YYEEEE. The CDR3 is made up of 15 amino acids. V dropped 6 bases and J dropped 6 bases, with 19 bases sitting between them.

This clone appeared once. J is TRBJ1-5 and V is TRBV6-5; unclear D gene. From germline, CDR1 is MNHEY and CDR2 SVGAGI. Trimming took off 7 bases at V and 2 bases at J, with 15 bases between the two ends. The CDR3 loop spans 15 amino acids. CDR3 sequence: CASNHEHLRNQPQHF. The CDR3 nucleotides are TGTGCCAGCAACCATGAACACCTCCGCAATCAGCCCCAGCATTTT.

CDR3 sequence (DNA): TGTGCCAGCAGCCAAGGACAGAAGAAGACCCAGTACTTC. This gives the protein CASSQGQKKTQYF. The V and J genes are TRBV3-1 (or the pseudogene TRBV3-2) and TRBJ2-5, with D possibly matching TRBD1 (5 bases). Trimming removed 1 base at V and 6 bases at J, with 9 bases between. The CDR3 has 13 amino acids. The germline V gene has CDR1 LGHDT and CDR2 YNNKEL (reference sequence).

The chain carries TRBV30 and TRBJ2-5; 11 bases match TRBD1. CDR3 size: 15 residues. The trim removed 5 bases at V and 2 bases at J, leaving 7 bases unmatched. Germline CDR1 and CDR2: GTSNPN and SVGIG (reference sequence). CDR3 in amino acids: CAWYSGTGGQETQYF. CDR3 nucleotide sequence: TGTGCCTGGTATTCCGGGACAGGGGGACAAGAGACCCAGTACTTC.

The genes are TRBV18 and TRBJ2-3; TRBD2 aligns across 8 bases. With V trimmed by 3 bases and J by 2 bases, 7 bases remained unmatched. The germline CDR1 and CDR2 sequences are KGHSH and LQKENI. This CDR3 has 16 residues. The CDR3, as DNA: TGTGCCAGCTCACCCCCCGGGGGGGTCCACACAGATACGCAGTATTTT. Encoded protein: CASSPPGGVHTDTQYF.

V gene TRBV6-5 combines with J gene TRBJ1-1; a weak D match, TRBD1 (6 bases). Germline-derived CDR1 and CDR2 are MNHEY and SVGAGI. Trimming cost V 11 bases and J 6 bases, with 13 bases left between them. CDR3 length: 11 residues. This CDR3 is CADSEGAEAFF. CDR3 sequence (DNA): TGTGCCGACTCTGAGGGGGCTGAAGCTTTCTTT.

The V call is TRBV27, the J call TRBJ2-7; the match to TRBD1 covers 7 bases. V dropped 7 bases and J dropped 9; count of bases not matched to a gene: 6. CDR1 is MNHEY, CDR2 SMNVEV, per germline (reference sequence). The CDR3 totals 11 residues. The CDR3 DNA is TGTGCCAGCAAAGGAAGACAGGGGCAGTACTTC. Translating gives CASKGRQGQYF.

The gene calls are TRBV5-1 and TRBJ2-7, with 9 bases fitting TRBD1. The germline V gene has CDR1 SGHRS and CDR2 YFSETQ. The CDR3 spans 15 residues. Trimming took 4 bases from V and 3 from J; bases not matched to a gene: 8. The CDR3 nucleotides are TGCGCCAGCAGCCCGTACAGGGGGCAAAACTACGAGCAGTACTTC. This encodes CASSPYRGQNYEQYF.

The chain carries TRBV5-4 and TRBJ1-1; the D gene is possibly TRBD1 (6 bases). Germline V gene data show CDR1 as SGHNT and CDR2 as YYREEE (reference sequence). V was pared by 2 bases and J by 0 bases, with 11 bases between. This CDR3 has 15 amino acids. CDR3 sequence (DNA): TGTGCCAGCAGCTTCCCAGGGGCCATGAACACTGAAGCTTTCTTT. Translating gives CASSFPGAMNTEAFF.